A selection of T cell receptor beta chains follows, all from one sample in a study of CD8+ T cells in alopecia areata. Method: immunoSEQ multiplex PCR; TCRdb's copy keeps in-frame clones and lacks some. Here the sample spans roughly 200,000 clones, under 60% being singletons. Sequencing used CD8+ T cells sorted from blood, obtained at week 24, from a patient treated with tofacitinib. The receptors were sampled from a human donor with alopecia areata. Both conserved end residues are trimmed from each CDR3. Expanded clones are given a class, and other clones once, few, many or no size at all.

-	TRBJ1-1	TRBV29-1	SVLGTEAF
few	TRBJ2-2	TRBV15	ATSRAPTGELF
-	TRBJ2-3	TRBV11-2	AGEGSTDTQY
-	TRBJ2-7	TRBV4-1	ASSQEGLAGRYEQY
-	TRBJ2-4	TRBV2	ASNGPGNIQY
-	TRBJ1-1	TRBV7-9	ASSLAGRNTEAF
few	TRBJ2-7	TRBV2	ASRGDNYEQY
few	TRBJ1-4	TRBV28	ASCTGARAEKLF
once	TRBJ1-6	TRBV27	ASSPISTLGFPYNSPLH
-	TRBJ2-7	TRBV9	ASRGESGTGDYEQY
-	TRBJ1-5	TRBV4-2	ASSQDSNKGNQPQH
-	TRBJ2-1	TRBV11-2	ASSLSMGYNEQF
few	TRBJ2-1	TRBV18	ASSGDLDSYNEQF
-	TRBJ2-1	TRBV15	ATSRDSGTFSPHEQF
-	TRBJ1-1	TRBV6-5	ASSYLSVSHTEAF
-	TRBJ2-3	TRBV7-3	ASSLGSVGDTQY
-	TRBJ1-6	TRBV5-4	AAFRGARSPLH
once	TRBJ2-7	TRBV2	ASSEAGTGVENEQY
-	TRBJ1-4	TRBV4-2	ASSQEYTLREKLF
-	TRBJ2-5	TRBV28	ASSSRDIETQY
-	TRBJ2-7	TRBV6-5	ASGPSAGGAYEQY
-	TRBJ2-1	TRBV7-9	ASSSGAGGEQF
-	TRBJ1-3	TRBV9	ASSQSGGNTIY
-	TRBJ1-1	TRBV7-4	ASSDGQKNTEAF
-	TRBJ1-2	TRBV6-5	ASSEAGDSYT
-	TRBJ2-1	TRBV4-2	ASSQDGSTLYNEQF
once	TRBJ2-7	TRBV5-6	ASSTGRGYEQY
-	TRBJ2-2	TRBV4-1	ASSQGAANTGELF
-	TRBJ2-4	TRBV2	ASTGTGAKNIQY